Presented here are 24 T cell receptor beta chains from one specimen sequenced in a study of blood T cells in healthy people across ages. Next came a second PCR, run for 7 to 11 cycles, which used a sample-barcoded 5' primer along with a J-beta primer mix. MiXCR was run by TCRdb on the 5' RACE reads, yielding one entry per CDR3 protein. The sample shows 550,000 to 700,000 distinct CDR3 sequences, about 26% of them seen only once. The sequencing input was blood. These receptors all stem from a woman aged 65 to 85 in good health.

This clonotype was seen more than once but under ten times. This rearrangement joins TRBV7-9 to TRBJ1-1; 8 bases are shared with TRBD1. Per the germline V gene, CDR1 is SEHNR and CDR2 is FQNEAQ (reference sequence). Trimming at V came to 6 bases and at J to 12 bases, leaving 9 bases not matched to a gene. This CDR3 region has 12 residues. As DNA, the CDR3 is TGTGCCAGCAGTTACGGACAGGGAAGAACTTTCTTT. This sequence encodes CASSYGQGRTFF. The variable domain in full, completed from reference TRBV7-9 and TRBJ1-1, reads DTGVSQNPRHKITKRGQNVTFRCDPISEHNRLYWYRQTLGQGPEFLTYFQNEAQLEKSRLLSDRFSAERPKGSFSTLEIQRTEQGDSAMYLCASSYGQGRTFFGQGTRLTVV.

This chain uses TRBV10-3 with TRBJ1-1; D unresolved. V was trimmed by 3 bases and J by 2 bases, leaving 10 bases between them. The CDR3 loop spans 14 amino acids. Germline V lookup: CDR1 ENHRY, CDR2 SYGVKD. This CDR3 reads CAISDLDGNTEAFF. In DNA form, the CDR3 reads TGTGCCATCAGTGACCTGGACGGTAACACTGAAGCTTTCTTT.

This clonotype was seen only a few times. The chain links TRBV2 to TRBJ2-5, with 8 bases matching TRBD2. The DNA end is a closer match to TRBJ2-1, so the J assignment may be wrong. This CDR3 has 12 amino acids. Germline assignment: CDR1 SNHLY and CDR2 FYNNEI. The CDR3 is CASSPSGSEQFF. DNA of the CDR3: TGTGCCAGCAGCCCAAGCGGGAGTGAGCAGTTCTTC.

In this sample, this clonotype turned up a few times. The CDR3 protein is CASSPYGPGHLRGYTF. The CDR3, as DNA: TGTGCCAGTAGTCCCTACGGGCCCGGGCATCTGCGGGGCTACACCTTC. The chain recombines TRBV19 with TRBJ1-2; no clear D. The CDR3 is 16 residues long. The V gene's germline CDR1 is LNHDA and CDR2 SQIVND (reference sequence). Trimming took off 5 bases at V and 8 bases at J, with 24 bases between the two ends.

This clonotype appeared a few times. The V and J genes are TRBV18 and TRBJ2-7, with 9 positions matching TRBD1. The CDR3 is made up of 13 amino acids. V lost 5 bases to trimming and J lost 9 bases; unmatched junction nucleotides: 8. Germline CDR1 and CDR2: KGHSH and LQKENI. The CDR3, as DNA: TGTGCCAGCTCAACAGGACAGGGGATCGGGCAGTACTTC. Encoded protein: CASSTGQGIGQYF.

The chain couples TRBV18 to TRBJ1-3; possible D gene TRBD1, 5 bases. CDR3 length: 15 amino acids. Trimming stripped 5 bases from V and 1 base from J, with 12 bases between. Germline lookup yields CDR1 KGHSH and CDR2 LQKENI. This CDR3 reads CASSTTVPSGNTIYF. The CDR3 DNA is TGTGCCAGCTCAACGACAGTGCCTTCTGGAAACACCATATATTTT.

V is TRBV5-5 and J is TRBJ2-5, with 10 positions matching TRBD2. In germline, CDR1 is SGHKS, CDR2 YYEKEE (reference sequence). The CDR3 contains 14 residues. The J segment lost 3 bases and the V segment lost 5 bases, leaving 4 bases of the junction unmatched. Here the CDR3 DNA reads TGTGCCAGCAGAACGGGACTAGCGAAAGAGACCCAGTACTTC. Translating gives CASRTGLAKETQYF.

This clonotype was picked up a small number of times. The chain links TRBV20-1 to TRBJ1-2; TRBD1 is a possible D gene (6 bases). The V and J ends lost 5 bases and 5 bases respectively, with 12 bases between them. This CDR3 contains 12 residues. Germline loops: CDR1 DFQATT, CDR2 SNEGSKA (reference sequence). The CDR3 coding sequence is TGCAGTGCTCCCCGAGGGGGATATGGCTACACCTTC. This sequence encodes CSAPRGGYGYTF.

This clonotype was found a few times. The V call is TRBV20-1, the J call TRBJ2-1, with D possibly matching TRBD2 (5 bases). The ends were cut back, 1 base at V and 7 bases at J, with 20 bases in the middle. The CDR3 sequence is 16 residues long. CDR1 is DFQATT and CDR2 is SNEGSKA in the germline V gene (reference sequence). The CDR3 sequence: CSARAPGMRHRNEQFF. In DNA form, the CDR3 reads TGCAGTGCTAGAGCCCCGGGGATGAGACACCGGAATGAGCAGTTCTTC.

This clonotype was detected only a few times. This rearrangement joins TRBV20-1 to TRBJ2-1; possible D gene TRBD2, 5 bases. The V gene's germline CDR1 is DFQATT and CDR2 SNEGSKA (reference sequence). Trimming took 5 bases from V and 7 from J, leaving 27 bases between them. This CDR3 spans 17 amino acids. CDR3: CSAFLTRRTGSGNEQFF. The CDR3 DNA follows: TGCAGTGCTTTCCTAACCCGGAGGACCGGGTCGGGGAATGAGCAGTTCTTC.

This clonotype has only a few counts. The V and J genes are TRBV20-1 and TRBJ1-3; TRBD1 is a possible D gene (6 bases). The CDR3 runs to 13 residues. Per the germline V gene, CDR1 is DFQATT and CDR2 is SNEGSKA (reference sequence). Trimming cost V 7 bases and J 3 bases, with 13 bases left between them. In DNA, the CDR3 is TGCAGTGGGGGGGCGGGACTTGGAAACACCATATATTTT. Translating gives CSGGAGLGNTIYF.

The chain is built from TRBV7-6 and TRBJ1-6; 9 bases line up with TRBD1. The J segment lost 9 bases and the V segment lost 0 bases, leaving 3 bases of the junction unmatched. Germline assignment: CDR1 SGHVS and CDR2 FNYEAQ. The CDR3 has 15 residues. In DNA form, the CDR3 reads TGTGCCAGCAGCTTAGCGGGGGGACAGGGTTCACCCCTCCACTTT. It is translated as CASSLAGGQGSPLHF.

The chain uses TRBV7-3 and TRBJ1-2, with 8 bases lining up with TRBD1. V was pared by 5 bases and J by 8 bases, with 16 bases of the junction left unmatched. The CDR3 has 16 amino acids. In germline, CDR1 is SGHTA, CDR2 FQGTGA. CDR3 DNA: TGTGCCAGCAGCCTACTTGGGACAGGCGAGGAGGGAGGCTACACCTTC. It specifies CASSLLGTGEEGGYTF.

This clonotype appeared a few times. The chain has TRBV5-1 and TRBJ2-2, with 8 bases fitting TRBD1. CDR3 size: 16 residues. Germline V gives CDR1 SGHRS, CDR2 YFSETQ. Germline trimming cut 0 bases from V and 7 bases from J; bases unmatched to any gene: 8. CDR3 DNA: TGCGCCAGCAGCTTGGCTTGGACAGGGAAAGACGGGGAGCTGTTTTTT. Its protein is CASSLAWTGKDGELFF.

This chain connects TRBV5-1 to TRBJ2-4, with 7 positions matching TRBD2. The CDR3 runs to 15 residues. The junction had 5 bases not matched to a gene; V was cut back by 4 bases and J by 1 base. The germline V gene has CDR1 SGHRS and CDR2 YFSETQ. The CDR3 protein is CASSPGGRAKNIQYF. The CDR3 nucleotides are TGCGCCAGCAGCCCGGGAGGAAGGGCCAAAAACATTCAGTACTTC.

The chain employs TRBV5-1 and TRBJ2-5; D perhaps matches TRBD1 (5 bases). The CDR3 is made up of 13 amino acids. Germline values: CDR1 SGHRS, CDR2 YFSETQ. The V gene lost 6 bases and the J gene lost 2 bases, with 11 bases spanning the gap. Written as DNA, the CDR3 is TGCGCCAGCATCCCCCCAGGGCAAGAGACCCAGTACTTC. Protein product: CASIPPGQETQYF.

The chain employs TRBV4-3 and TRBJ1-3, with a weak D call TRBD1 (5 bases). The CDR3 extends over 15 amino acids. The germline gives CDR1 LGHNA, CDR2 YSLEER. V gave up 1 base and J gave up 1 base, with 8 bases separating them. The CDR3 DNA reads as TGCGCCAGCAGCCAAGCGGGGGGGTCTGGAAACACCATATATTTT. Its protein product is CASSQAGGSGNTIYF.

J is TRBJ2-5 and V is TRBV6-1; D may match TRBD1 or TRBD2 (5 bases each). CDR1 and CDR2 (germline): MNHNS, SASEGT. The V and J ends lost 3 bases and 5 bases respectively, with 13 bases between them. The CDR3 length is 14 residues. The CDR3 coding sequence is TGTGCCAGCAGTGAGGGGTCGGGGCGGGAGACCCAGTACTTC. Residues: CASSEGSGRETQYF.

The chain employs TRBV6-6 and TRBJ1-3; D gene uncertain. Trimming stripped 2 bases from V and 3 bases from J, with 8 bases between. Germline CDR1 MNHNY, CDR2 SVGAGI (reference sequence). The CDR3 has 14 residues. The CDR3 region has the DNA TGTGCCAGCAGTTACCGCGCCAGTGGAAACACCATATATTTT. As protein: CASSYRASGNTIYF.

V and J are TRBV4-3 and TRBJ1-2, with 9 nucleotides matching TRBD1. After removal of 3 bases from V and 6 bases from J, the junction contained 11 bases not matched to a gene. The germline V gene encodes CDR1 LGHNA and CDR2 YSLEER. The CDR3 contains 16 residues. The CDR3 sequence is CASSHGANRGLNGYTF. Written as DNA, the CDR3 is TGCGCCAGCAGCCACGGGGCCAACAGGGGGCTCAATGGCTACACCTTC.

This clonotype was recorded a few times. The junction departs from the called germline gene at one end, perhaps through a read error. The chain couples TRBV6-2 or TRBV6-3 to TRBJ2-6, with D possibly matching TRBD1 (6 bases). The germline CDR1 and CDR2 sequences are MNHEY and SVGEGT. The CDR3 covers 14 residues. Here the CDR3 DNA reads TGTGCCGGCAGGGGTCCTCTGGGGGCCAACGTCCTGACTTTC. Translating it yields CAGRGPLGANVLTF.

The chain carries TRBV4-2 and TRBJ2-5; D may be TRBD2 (5 bases). Germline CDR1 is LGHNA and CDR2 is YNFKEQ. This CDR3 is 15 amino acids long. V dropped 0 bases and J dropped 0 bases, with 8 bases sitting between them. The CDR3 coding sequence is TGTGCCAGCAGCCAAGACCGGACTTACCAAGAGACCCAGTACTTC. Amino acid sequence: CASSQDRTYQETQYF.

The chain is built from TRBV5-1 and TRBJ2-5; 9 bases line up with TRBD2. The better agreement between TRBJ2-7 and the DNA end casts doubt on the J call. The CDR3 is made up of 16 amino acids. Per germline, CDR1 SGHRS and CDR2 YFSETQ. CDR3 protein: CASSLSAGGPLYEQYF. The CDR3 bases are TGCGCCAGCAGCTTGTCGGCGGGAGGGCCGCTATACGAGCAGTACTTC.

This clonotype was found a few times. A read error may account for a junction end that differs from germline. The chain links TRBV27 to TRBJ1-1; D not certain. The germline gives CDR1 MNHEY, CDR2 SMNVEV (reference sequence). The CDR3 totals 13 residues. The CDR3 region is CASSFRGNTVAFF. In DNA form, the CDR3 reads TGTGCCAGCAGTTTTAGAGGGAACACTGTAGCTTTCTTT.